The 20 T cell receptor beta chains listed next were all sequenced from one sample in a study of blood T cell repertoires in COVID-19 (dated by TCRdb to 2018 to 2020). The library was made by the immunoSEQ multiplex PCR assay. The clones in this table, taken by TCRdb from immuneACCESS, are in-frame only. Not every clone is retained; where verified, under half of the shortfall comes from an unresolved V gene, and the cause of the rest is unknown. The sample has about 63,000 clones on record, about 78% of them singletons. Approximately 52% of the sample rests with the top ten. Sequencing was carried out using peripheral blood. These TCRs come from a woman older than 75 with acute or convalescent COVID-19.

In this sample, this clone turned up once. The J gene is TRBJ1-1, the V gene TRBV18; D not certain. Trimming cost V 2 bases and J 7 bases, with 8 bases left between them. Germline lookup yields CDR1 KGHSH and CDR2 LQKENI. The CDR3 has 12 residues. CDR3 sequence reads: CASSPNLREAFF. The DNA of the CDR3 is TGTGCCAGCTCACCAAACCTACGTGAAGCTTTCTTT.

This clone has just one count. The chain has TRBV19 and TRBJ1-4; the D gene is possibly TRBD1 (5 bases). The V gene's germline CDR1 is LNHDA and CDR2 SQIVND (reference sequence). The CDR3 extends over 18 amino acids. V was trimmed by 4 bases and J by 0 bases, leaving 18 bases between them. The CDR3 is CASSKTGQSFATNEKLFF. The CDR3 region has the DNA TGTGCCAGTAGTAAAACCGGACAATCTTTTGCAACTAATGAAAAACTGTTTTTT. Full variable domain (missing parts from reference TRBV19 and TRBJ1-4): DGGITQSPKYLFRKEGQNVTLSCEQNLNHDAMYWYRQDPGQGLRLIYYSQIVNDFQKGDIAEGYSVSREKKESFPLTVTSAQKNPTAFYLCASSKTGQSFATNEKLFFGSGTQLSVL.

The rearrangement joins TRBV4-1 to TRBJ2-7, with TRBD1 identical over 10 bases. After removal of 2 bases from V and 4 bases from J, the junction contained 5 bases not matched to a gene. Germline V gene sequence: CDR1 MGHRA, CDR2 YSYEKL. The CDR3 length is 15 residues. The CDR3 nucleotides are TGCGCCAGCAGCCAACCGGGACAGGGGTCGTACGAGCAGTACTTC. Protein product: CASSQPGQGSYEQYF.

The chain combines TRBV2 with TRBJ2-7; D might be TRBD2 (6 bases). The germline gives CDR1 SNHLY, CDR2 FYNNEI. The CDR3 length is 15 residues. V gave up 5 bases and J gave up 3 bases, with 17 bases separating them. CDR3 DNA sequence: TGTGCCAGCAGTCGGGACTTCCTCGTATACTACGAGCAGTACTTC. Translation gives CASSRDFLVYYEQYF. Filled out from reference TRBV2 and TRBJ2-7, the complete variable domain reads EPEVTQTPSHQVTQMGQEVILRCVPISNHLYFYWYRQILGQKVEFLVSFYNNEISEKSEIFDDQFSVERPDGSNFTLKIRSTKLEDSAMYFCASSRDFLVYYEQYFGPGTRLTVT.

The chain joins TRBV4-3 to TRBJ1-6; D is uncertain. Germline CDR1 and CDR2: LGHNA and YSLEER. There are 16 residues in the CDR3. V was pared by 0 bases and J by 2 bases, with 8 bases between. This chain's CDR3 is CASSQDLTAYNSPLHF. CDR3 nucleotides: TGCGCCAGCAGCCAAGATCTCACAGCCTATAATTCACCCCTCCACTTT.

The DNA of the CDR3 is TGTGCCAGCAGCTCTTCTAGCGGGAGTGGTGAGCAGTTCTTC. Protein sequence: CASSSSSGSGEQFF. This chain joins TRBV11-2 and TRBJ2-1; 10 nucleotides match TRBD2. V shed 4 bases and J 9 bases; nucleotides not matched to a gene: 6. The CDR3 runs to 14 residues. Germline V lookup: CDR1 SGHAT, CDR2 FQNNGV.

The gene calls are TRBV7-8 and TRBJ2-5; a weak D match, TRBD1 (5 bases). V was cut by 3 bases and J by 5 bases, with 13 bases left in between. CDR3 size: 14 residues. Germline V CDR1 and CDR2: SGHVS, FQNEAQ. The CDR3 reads CASSFGQGRETQYF. CDR3 nucleotides: TGTGCCAGCAGCTTTGGGCAGGGCCGGGAGACCCAGTACTTC.

The chain recombines TRBV11-2 with TRBJ1-2; 9 nucleotides align to TRBD1. The length of the CDR3 is 16 residues. The J segment lost 8 bases and the V segment lost 5 bases, leaving 15 bases of the junction unmatched. Germline-derived CDR1 and CDR2 are SGHAT and FQNNGV. The CDR3 loop reads CASSLARDRERYGYTF. CDR3 bases: TGTGCCAGCAGCCTAGCCCGGGACAGGGAGCGGTACGGCTACACCTTC.

The chain uses TRBV20-1 and TRBJ1-5; no definite D call. Trimming stripped 3 bases from V and 2 bases from J, with 14 bases between. This CDR3 has 15 amino acids. Germline CDR1 and CDR2: DFQATT and SNEGSKA (reference sequence). CDR3 region: CSASWEGSGNQPQHF. The CDR3 bases are TGCAGTGCTAGTTGGGAGGGATCGGGCAATCAGCCCCAGCATTTT.

This chain links TRBV7-2 with TRBJ1-5; D not certain. Trimming took 0 bases from V and 2 from J, leaving 5 bases between them. The CDR3 sequence is 14 residues long. Germline values: CDR1 SGHTA, CDR2 FQGNSA. CDR3 residues: CASSLAGGNQPQHF. The CDR3 DNA sequence: TGTGCCAGCAGCTTAGCCGGGGGCAATCAGCCCCAGCATTTT.

This clone counts as medium-sized. J is TRBJ1-3 and V is TRBV24-1; a possible D gene is TRBD1 (6 bases). Germline CDR1 is KGHDR and CDR2 is SFDVKD. The germline V and J ends were trimmed by 4 bases and 0 bases, with 12 bases remaining between them. The CDR3 covers 16 residues. The CDR3 DNA sequence: TGTGCCACCAGTGACGCGACAGGTGCCTCTGGAAACACCATATATTTT. Its protein product is CATSDATGASGNTIYF.

In this sample, this clone turned up once. This chain connects TRBV29-1 to TRBJ2-3; D is ambiguous. The CDR3 spans 13 residues. Trimming removed 2 bases from V and 6 bases from J, with 12 bases in between. CDR1 is SQVTM, CDR2 ANQGSEA, per germline. CDR3 amino acids: CSVERLKEDTQYF. The CDR3 bases are TGCAGCGTTGAACGACTGAAGGAGGATACGCAGTATTTT.

This sequence joins TRBV10-3 and TRBJ1-1; 8 nucleotides agree with TRBD1. CDR1 and CDR2 (germline): ENHRY, SYGVKD. Unmatched junction bases numbered 5, after V lost 9 bases and J lost 5 bases. This CDR3 is built from 12 residues. This CDR3 reads CAINRGGTEAFF. The DNA for the CDR3 is TGTGCCATTAACAGGGGGGGGACTGAAGCTTTCTTT.

Details on this clone: A much larger clone lies a single base off, so this may be a read error. The rearrangement uses TRBV7-2 and TRBJ1-2; 9 bases fit TRBD1. Germline V lookup: CDR1 SGHTA, CDR2 FQGNSA. The CDR3 is 13 residues long. Germline trimming cut 4 bases from V and 4 bases from J; bases unmatched to any gene: 1. Written as DNA, the CDR3 is TGTGCCAGCAGCTCGGGACAGGGCTATGGCTACACCTTC. Protein product: CASSSGQGYGYTF.

The J gene is TRBJ2-3, the V gene TRBV29-1; weak D call: TRBD1 (5 bases). The CDR3 covers 13 residues. Trimming took 4 bases from V and 2 from J, leaving 10 bases between them. Germline V gene data show CDR1 as SQVTM and CDR2 as ANQGSEA. The CDR3 DNA is TGCAGCGTTGTTAAGGGGTACACAGATACGCAGTATTTT. It is translated as CSVVKGYTDTQYF.

V is TRBV11-2 and J is TRBJ2-1; TRBD2 agrees at 10 bases. Looked up from germline, CDR1 is SGHAT and CDR2 is FQNNGV. The CDR3 spans 16 residues. The junction had 9 bases not matched to a gene; V was cut back by 1 base and J by 9 bases. The CDR3 spells CASSLVPSGRLGEQFF. CDR3 coding DNA: TGTGCCAGCAGCTTAGTCCCTAGCGGGAGATTGGGTGAGCAGTTCTTC.

The V call is TRBV18, the J call TRBJ2-2; 7 nucleotides line up with TRBD2. The CDR3 is 17 amino acids. Germline V gene data show CDR1 as KGHSH and CDR2 as LQKENI. With 1 base clipped from V and 2 bases from J, the junction kept 7 bases outside the gene matches. CDR3 in DNA: TGTGCCAGCTCACCACTCATCGCGGGAGACAACACCGGGGAGCTGTTTTTT. It is translated as CASSPLIAGDNTGELFF. Complete variable domain (other parts from reference TRBV18 and TRBJ2-2): NAGVMQNPRHLVRRRGQEARLRCSPMKGHSHVYWYRQLPEEGLKFMVYLQKENIIDESGMPKERFSAEFPKEGPSILRIQQVVRGDSAAYFCASSPLIAGDNTGELFFGEGSRLTVL.

This rearrangement joins TRBV6-5 to TRBJ2-2, with 7 bases fitting TRBD1. Germline assignment: CDR1 MNHEY and CDR2 SVGAGI. The CDR3 runs to 15 residues. V lost 10 bases and J lost 1; bases outside the gene matches: 9. The CDR3 DNA follows: TGTGCCATCACGTCGGGACAGAGGAACACCGGGGAGCTGTTTTTT. This sequence encodes CAITSGQRNTGELFF.

This clone was counted between two and nine times. The genes are TRBV5-1 and TRBJ2-2; 7 positions match TRBD1. The J segment lost 6 bases and the V segment lost 0 bases, leaving 5 bases of the junction unmatched. CDR1 and CDR2 (germline): SGHRS, YFSETQ. CDR3 length: 15 residues. The CDR3 region is CASSLADREAGELFF. The CDR3 nucleotides are TGCGCCAGCAGCTTGGCCGACAGGGAAGCCGGGGAGCTGTTTTTT.

The chain has TRBV7-8 and TRBJ1-5; D is perhaps TRBD1 (6 bases). Germline V gives CDR1 SGHVS, CDR2 FQNEAQ. The V and J ends lost 6 bases and 3 bases respectively, with 21 bases between them. The CDR3 length is 17 residues. This CDR3 reads CASSSTGSTPLNQPQHF. CDR3 coding DNA: TGTGCCAGCAGTTCTACAGGGTCGACGCCCCTCAATCAGCCCCAGCATTTT.